This T cell receptor beta chain was recovered during a study of blood T cell repertoires in COVID-19. Germline-derived CDR1 and CDR2 are WSHSY and SAAADI. V shed 10 bases, J shed 4 bases, and the junction held 5 bases outside the gene matches. CDR3 length: 13 residues. Produced via immunoSEQ multiplex PCR; TCRdb's table is partial and in-frame only. Of 190,000 or so clones listed, around nine tenths are singletons. This clone was seen a handful of times. The sequencing sample was made of peripheral blood. The sequence came from a man in his forties with active or convalescent COVID-19. The chain carries TRBV10-2 and TRBJ1-5; 9 bases are a match to TRBD1. The CDR3 is CAIPDRGNQPQHF. The CDR3 nucleotides read TGCGCCATTCCGGACAGGGGAAATCAGCCCCAGCATTTT.